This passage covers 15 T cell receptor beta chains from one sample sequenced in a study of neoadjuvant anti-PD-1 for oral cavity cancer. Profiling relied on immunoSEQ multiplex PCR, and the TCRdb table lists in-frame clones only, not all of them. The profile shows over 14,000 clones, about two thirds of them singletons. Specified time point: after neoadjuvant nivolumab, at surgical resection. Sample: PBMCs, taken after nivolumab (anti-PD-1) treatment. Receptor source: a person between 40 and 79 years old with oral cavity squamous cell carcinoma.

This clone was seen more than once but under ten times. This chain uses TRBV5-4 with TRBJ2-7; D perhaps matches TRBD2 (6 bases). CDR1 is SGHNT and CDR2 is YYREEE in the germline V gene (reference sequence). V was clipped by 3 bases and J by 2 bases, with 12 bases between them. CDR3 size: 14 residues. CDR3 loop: CASSSGVITYEQYF. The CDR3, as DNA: TGTGCCAGCAGCTCGGGGGTGATCACCTACGAGCAGTACTTC. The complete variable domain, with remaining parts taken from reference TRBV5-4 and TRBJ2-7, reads ETGVTQSPTHLIKTRGQQVTLRCSSQSGHNTVSWYQQALGQGPQFIFQYYREEENGRGNFPPRFSGLQFPNYSSELNVNALELDDSALYLCASSSGVITYEQYFGPGTRLTVT.

The CDR3 reads CASSLQTGGTNEQFF. The CDR3 bases are TGTGCCAGCTCACTTCAGACAGGGGGAACGAATGAGCAGTTCTTC. V and J are TRBV18 and TRBJ2-1, with 9 bases matching TRBD1. From germline, CDR1 is KGHSH and CDR2 LQKENI. The J segment lost 7 bases and the V segment lost 4 bases, leaving 8 bases of the junction unmatched. The CDR3 length is 15 residues.

The CDR3 nucleotides read TGCAGCGGCTCTTGGACTAGCGGGTTGGAGACCCAGTACTTC. It yields the protein CSGSWTSGLETQYF. The J gene is TRBJ2-5, the V gene TRBV29-1, with 11 bases matching TRBD2. Trimming cost V 7 bases and J 5 bases; bases outside gene matches: 9. Germline lookup yields CDR1 SQVTM and CDR2 ANQGSEA. The CDR3 totals 14 residues. Supplemented by reference TRBV29-1 and TRBJ2-5, the full variable domain reads SAVISQKPSRDICQRGTSLTIQCQVDSQVTMMFWYRQQPGQSLTLIATANQGSEATYESGFVIDKFPISRPNLTFSTLTVSNMSPEDSSIYLCSGSWTSGLETQYFGPGTRLLVL.

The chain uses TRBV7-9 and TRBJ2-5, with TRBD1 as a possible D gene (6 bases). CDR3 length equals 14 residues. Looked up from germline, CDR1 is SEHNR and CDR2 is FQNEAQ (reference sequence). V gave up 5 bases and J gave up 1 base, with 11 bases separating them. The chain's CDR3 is CASSPPGAQETQYF. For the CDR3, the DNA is TGTGCCAGCAGCCCTCCAGGGGCCCAAGAGACCCAGTACTTC.

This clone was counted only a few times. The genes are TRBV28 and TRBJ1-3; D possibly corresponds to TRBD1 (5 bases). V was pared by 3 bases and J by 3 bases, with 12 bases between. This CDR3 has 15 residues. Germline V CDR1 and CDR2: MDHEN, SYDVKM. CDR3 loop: CASSLLRGGGNTIYF. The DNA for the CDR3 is TGTGCCAGCAGTTTGTTAAGGGGAGGTGGAAACACCATATATTTT. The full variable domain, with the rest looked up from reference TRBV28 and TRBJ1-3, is DVKVTQSSRYLVKRTGEKVFLECVQDMDHENMFWYRQDPGLGLRLIYFSYDVKMKEKGDIPEGYSVSREKKERFSLILESASTNQTSMYLCASSLLRGGGNTIYFGEGSWLTVV.

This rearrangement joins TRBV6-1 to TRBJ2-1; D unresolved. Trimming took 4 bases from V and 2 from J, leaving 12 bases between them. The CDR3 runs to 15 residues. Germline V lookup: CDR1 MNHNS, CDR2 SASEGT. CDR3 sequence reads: CASSAGSGPYNEQFF. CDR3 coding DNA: TGTGCCAGCAGTGCTGGGTCAGGCCCCTACAATGAGCAGTTCTTC.

The CDR3 DNA is TGTGCCAGCAGCTCCCAGTGGGCCTTAGCTTTGGGTTTCAATGAGCAGTTCTTC. Amino acid sequence: CASSSQWALALGFNEQFF. V gene TRBV5-5 combines with J gene TRBJ2-1; D is ambiguous. The germline V gene has CDR1 SGHKS and CDR2 YYEKEE (reference sequence). The length of the CDR3 is 18 residues. Trimming stripped 3 bases from V and 6 bases from J, with 25 bases between.

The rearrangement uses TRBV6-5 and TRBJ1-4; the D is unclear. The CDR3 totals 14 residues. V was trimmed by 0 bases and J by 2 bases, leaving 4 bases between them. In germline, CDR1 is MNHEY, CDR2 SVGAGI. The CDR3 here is CASSYSYTNEKLFF. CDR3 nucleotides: TGTGCCAGCAGTTACTCGTATACTAATGAAAAACTGTTTTTT.

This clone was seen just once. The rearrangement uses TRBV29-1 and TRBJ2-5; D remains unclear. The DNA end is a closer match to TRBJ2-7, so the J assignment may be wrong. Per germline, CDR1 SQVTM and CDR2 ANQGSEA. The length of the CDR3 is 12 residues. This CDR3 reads CSVGSSENEQYF. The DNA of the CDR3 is TGCAGCGTTGGCTCCTCAGAGAACGAGCAGTACTTC.

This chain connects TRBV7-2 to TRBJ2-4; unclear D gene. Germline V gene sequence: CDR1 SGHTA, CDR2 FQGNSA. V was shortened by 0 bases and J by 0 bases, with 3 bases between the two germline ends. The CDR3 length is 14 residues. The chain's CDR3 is CASSLAGAKNIQYF. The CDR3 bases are TGTGCCAGCAGCTTAGCGGGAGCCAAAAACATTCAGTACTTC.

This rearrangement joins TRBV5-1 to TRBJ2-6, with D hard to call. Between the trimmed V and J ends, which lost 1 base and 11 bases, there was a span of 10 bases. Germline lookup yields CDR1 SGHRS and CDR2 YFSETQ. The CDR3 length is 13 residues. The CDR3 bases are TGCGCCAGCAGCTTGTTGTCTCCGGACGTCCTGACTTTC. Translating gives CASSLLSPDVLTF.

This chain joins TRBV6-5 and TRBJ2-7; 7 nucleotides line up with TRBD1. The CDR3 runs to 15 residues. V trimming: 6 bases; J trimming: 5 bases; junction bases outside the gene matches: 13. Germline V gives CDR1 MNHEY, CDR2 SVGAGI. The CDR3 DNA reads TGTGCCAGCAGCCGAGGGAAGGGGGCCGGCAACGAGCAGTACTTC. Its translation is CASSRGKGAGNEQYF.

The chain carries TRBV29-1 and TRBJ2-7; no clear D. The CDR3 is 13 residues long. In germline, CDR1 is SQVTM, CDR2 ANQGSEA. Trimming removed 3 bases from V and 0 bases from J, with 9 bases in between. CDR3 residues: CSVEGDLSYEQYF. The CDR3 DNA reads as TGCAGCGTTGAGGGCGACCTCTCCTACGAGCAGTACTTC.

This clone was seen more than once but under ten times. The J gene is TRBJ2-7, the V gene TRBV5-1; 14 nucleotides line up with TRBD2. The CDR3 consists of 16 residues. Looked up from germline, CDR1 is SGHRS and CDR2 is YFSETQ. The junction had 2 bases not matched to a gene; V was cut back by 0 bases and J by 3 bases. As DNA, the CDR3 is TGCGCCAGCAGCTTGGGGACTAGCGGGGGGATCTACGAGCAGTACTTC. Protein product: CASSLGTSGGIYEQYF.

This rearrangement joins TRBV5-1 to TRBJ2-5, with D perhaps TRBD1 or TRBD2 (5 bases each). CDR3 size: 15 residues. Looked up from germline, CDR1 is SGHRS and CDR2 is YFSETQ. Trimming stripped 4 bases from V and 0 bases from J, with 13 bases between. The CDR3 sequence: CASSGDGGHQETQYF. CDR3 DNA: TGCGCCAGCAGCGGGGACGGCGGACACCAAGAGACCCAGTACTTC.